This T cell receptor (beta chain) was recorded in a study of human T cells and chemical hapten exposure. CDR3 size: 16 residues. Germline CDR1 MGHRA, CDR2 YSYEKL. V was pared by 3 bases and J by 3 bases, with 11 bases of the junction left unmatched. The study's library attached unique molecular identifiers to single cDNA molecules. TCRdb re-derived calls from the RACE reads in MiXCR, one entry per CDR3 protein. Among approximately 91,000 distinct CDR3 sequences listed, roughly 11% were seen once. Described time point: patch test 2, 6 weeks after DPC sensitization. The sample's treatment: therapeutic diphenylcyclopropenone sensitization with weekly scalp DPC. Study-wide findings and caveats: Expanded TCRs grouped into significantly more large CDR3 similarity clusters than controls produced.

The table lists this clonotype with a few counts. Its antigen is as yet unknown. The specimen comprised whole blood, sampled in connection with sensitization to the hapten diphenylcyclopropenone (DPC). The chain is built from TRBV4-1 and TRBJ2-7, with 7 bases lining up with TRBD1. The clonotype was recovered from a man aged 18 to 35 with alopecia areata. Some clones in this sample may be carry-over from other donors' samples. The CDR3 loop reads CASSQPRQGLSYEQYF. The DNA for the CDR3 is TGCGCCAGCAGCCAGCCAAGACAGGGTTTGAGCTACGAGCAGTACTTC.